This entry lists 23 T cell receptor beta chains sequenced from one sample in a study of T cells in Graves' hyperthyroidism and ophthalmopathy. Template material for amplifying TCR beta CDR3 regions consisted of RNA transcripts. Researchers ran a first-round RT-PCR on the TCR CDR3 using the HTBI primer set. TCRdb passed the multiplex PCR reads through MiXCR, listing each CDR3 protein once. The table shows roughly 650,000 distinct CDR3 sequences, with around 16% occurring only once. Sequencing was performed on blood. The receptors stem from a woman aged 40 to 50 with Graves' ophthalmopathy.

The genes are TRBV27 and TRBJ2-6; D is ambiguous. Germline assignment: CDR1 MNHEY and CDR2 SMNVEV (reference sequence). The CDR3 is 13 residues long. V was shortened by 2 bases and J by 3 bases, with 2 bases between the two germline ends. CDR3 region: CASSLIGANVLTF. CDR3 in DNA: TGTGCCAGCAGTTTAATTGGGGCCAACGTCCTGACTTTC.

This clonotype was found many times. The V and J genes are TRBV6-1 and TRBJ1-5, with D possibly matching TRBD1 (5 bases). Germline V gene lookup returns CDR1 MNHNS and CDR2 SASEGT. The CDR3 is 15 residues long. The V end lost 6 bases, the J end lost 0 bases, and 12 bases lay between the germline ends. The CDR3 sequence is CASRATGDSNQPQHF. CDR3 nucleotide sequence: TGTGCCAGCAGGGCTACAGGAGATAGCAATCAGCCCCAGCATTTT.

The chain combines TRBV6-5 with TRBJ1-6; 7 bases map to TRBD1. Trimming removed 0 bases from V and 3 bases from J; junction bases left unmatched: 5. This CDR3 region has 17 residues. Germline CDR1 MNHEY, CDR2 SVGAGI. CDR3 in amino acids: CASSYSGQISYNSPLHF. As DNA, the CDR3 is TGTGCCAGCAGTTACTCGGGACAGATTAGCTATAATTCACCCCTCCACTTT.

This clonotype was recorded at least ten times. For the CDR3, the DNA is TGCAGTGCTAGAGAACTTGGAGCGGATCTCTACAATGAGCAGTTCTTC. Residues: CSARELGADLYNEQFF. This chain links TRBV20-1 with TRBJ2-1, with D possibly matching TRBD2 (5 bases). V gave up 0 bases and J gave up 3 bases, with 15 bases separating them. The CDR3 is 16 residues long. Germline CDR1 is DFQATT and CDR2 is SNEGSKA (reference sequence).

This clonotype was seen repeatedly, ten times or more. The chain employs TRBV7-2 and TRBJ2-2; TRBD2 agrees at 7 bases. CDR1 and CDR2 from the germline V gene are SGHTA and FQGNSA. V gave up 4 bases and J gave up 2 bases; unmatched junction bases: 4. The CDR3 is 15 amino acids. The CDR3 nucleotides are TGTGCCAGCAGCTCTAGCGGACTTAACACCGGGGAGCTGTTTTTT. It yields the protein CASSSSGLNTGELFF.

This clonotype appeared a few times. The chain has TRBV14 and TRBJ2-2, with a weak D call TRBD2 (5 bases). V lost 2 bases to trimming and J lost 7 bases, with 17 bases between them. The length of the CDR3 is 16 residues. Germline lookup yields CDR1 SGHDN and CDR2 FVKESK. For the CDR3, the DNA is TGTGCCAGCAGCCAACCTTATTGGGAGTTGGACGGGGAGCTGTTTTTT. It codes for CASSQPYWELDGELFF.

This clonotype was seen many times. The chain uses TRBV20-1 and TRBJ2-1; 10 nucleotides agree with TRBD2. CDR3 length equals 14 residues. Trimming cost V 4 bases and J 4 bases; bases outside gene matches: 4. Germline V gene sequence: CDR1 DFQATT, CDR2 SNEGSKA (reference sequence). In DNA form, the CDR3 reads TGCAGTGCTACGCTAGCGGGGGAGTACAATGAGCAGTTCTTC. Protein sequence: CSATLAGEYNEQFF.

This chain joins TRBV19 and TRBJ2-7, with 8 nucleotides matching TRBD1. CDR3 length: 15 amino acids. The germline V gene encodes CDR1 LNHDA and CDR2 SQIVND (reference sequence). V trimming: 3 bases; J trimming: 3 bases; junction bases outside the gene matches: 7. This chain's CDR3 is CASSMRTGSGYEQYF. DNA of the CDR3: TGTGCCAGTAGTATGAGGACAGGGTCGGGCTACGAGCAGTACTTC.

This clonotype was counted at least ten times. The V call is TRBV11-2, the J call TRBJ2-2; TRBD1 agrees at 8 bases. V dropped 5 bases and J dropped 3; count of bases not matched to a gene: 5. CDR1 is SGHAT, CDR2 FQNNGV, per germline. This CDR3 comprises 15 residues. The CDR3 DNA reads as TGTGCCAGCAGCCTCCAGGGGGCTGACACCGGGGAGCTGTTTTTT. Translating it yields CASSLQGADTGELFF. Drawing the rest from reference TRBV11-2 and TRBJ2-2, the complete variable domain is EAGVAQSPRYKIIEKRQSVAFWCNPISGHATLYWYQQILGQGPKLLIQFQNNGVVDDSQLPKDRFSAERLKGVDSTLKIQPAKLEDSAVYLCASSLQGADTGELFFGEGSRLTVL.

This clonotype came up many times. The chain links TRBV20-1 to TRBJ2-7; D uncertain. V gave up 2 bases and J gave up 1 base, with 12 bases separating them. The V gene's germline CDR1 is DFQATT and CDR2 SNEGSKA (reference sequence). CDR3 size: 14 residues. CDR3 in DNA: TGCAGTGCTAGACTGACCGGGCCTTCCTACGAGCAGTACTTC. Its protein is CSARLTGPSYEQYF.

The chain combines TRBV6-1 with TRBJ1-1, with unresolved D. The CDR3 loop spans 13 amino acids. The V and J ends lost 2 bases and 8 bases respectively, with 12 bases between them. Germline assignment: CDR1 MNHNS and CDR2 SASEGT. The CDR3: CASSEPPWPEAFF. The CDR3 bases are TGTGCCAGCAGTGAACCCCCCTGGCCGGAAGCTTTCTTT.

The genes are TRBV15 and TRBJ2-5; 13 positions match TRBD2. With 3 bases clipped from V and 5 bases from J, the junction kept 6 bases outside the gene matches. The CDR3 is 16 residues long. Germline values: CDR1 LNHNV, CDR2 YYDKDF (reference sequence). CDR3 nucleotides: TGTGCCACCAGCAGTGACCGGACTAGCGGGAGTGAGACCCAGTACTTC. Translating gives CATSSDRTSGSETQYF.

The J gene is TRBJ2-3, the V gene TRBV11-2; tentatively, D is TRBD2 (7 bases). The CDR3 covers 16 residues. The germline V gene encodes CDR1 SGHAT and CDR2 FQNNGV. Trimming shortened V by 1 base and J by 1 base, and 12 bases separated the two germline ends. The CDR3 loop is CASSLGTRGGTDTQYF. As DNA, the CDR3 is TGTGCCAGCAGCTTAGGGACTAGGGGGGGCACAGATACGCAGTATTTT.

A few counts support this clonotype. The chain carries TRBV3-1 and TRBJ2-7; TRBD2 matches 10 bases. Germline V gene lookup returns CDR1 LGHDT and CDR2 YNNKEL (reference sequence). The CDR3 spans 15 residues. The junction had 4 bases not matched to a gene; V was cut back by 1 base and J by 4 bases. The CDR3 loop reads CASSQGISGRYEQYF. CDR3 sequence (DNA): TGTGCCAGCAGCCAAGGGATTAGCGGGAGGTACGAGCAGTACTTC.

In its sample, this clonotype was seen many times. The chain combines TRBV20-1 with TRBJ2-7; 15 nucleotides align to TRBD2. Germline values: CDR1 DFQATT, CDR2 SNEGSKA (reference sequence). This CDR3 spans 18 amino acids. Unmatched junction bases numbered 8, after V lost 0 bases and J lost 2 bases. The CDR3 region has the DNA TGCAGTGCTAGAGATCAGCGGACTAGCGGGAGGGCCCCCTACGAGCAGTACTTC. Its protein is CSARDQRTSGRAPYEQYF.

The rearrangement links TRBV7-9 to TRBJ1-3; unclear D gene. The CDR3 runs to 13 residues. Germline values: CDR1 SEHNR, CDR2 FQNEAQ (reference sequence). Between the trimmed V and J ends, which lost 5 bases and 2 bases, there was a span of 7 bases. The CDR3 spells CASSETPGNTIYF. The CDR3, as DNA: TGTGCCAGCAGCGAAACCCCTGGAAACACCATATATTTT.

The gene calls are TRBV24-1 and TRBJ2-5; D call uncertain. The CDR3 spans 10 residues. V was trimmed by 10 bases and J by 3 bases, leaving 5 bases between them. The germline gives CDR1 KGHDR, CDR2 SFDVKD. The CDR3 DNA follows: TGTGCCACTTCGGAAGAGACCCAGTACTTC. This codes for CATSEETQYF.

The sample holds many counts of this clonotype. The V gene is TRBV5-1, the J gene TRBJ1-1; possible D gene TRBD1, 6 bases. From germline, CDR1 is SGHRS and CDR2 YFSETQ. This CDR3 is 14 amino acids long. V was cut by 4 bases and J by 6 bases, with 16 bases left in between. The CDR3 sequence is CASSKTGEGAEAFF. The CDR3 DNA reads TGCGCCAGCAGCAAGACAGGCGAGGGGGCTGAAGCTTTCTTT. Supplemented by reference TRBV5-1 and TRBJ1-1, the full variable domain reads KAGVTQTPRYLIKTRGQQVTLSCSPISGHRSVSWYQQTPGQGLQFLFEYFSETQRNKGNFPGRFSGRQFSNSRSEMNVSTLELGDSALYLCASSKTGEGAEAFFGQGTRLTVV.

This clonotype occurred many times. The chain couples TRBV20-1 to TRBJ1-2, with 9 bases lining up with TRBD1. Germline CDR1 is DFQATT and CDR2 is SNEGSKA (reference sequence). Germline trimming cut 7 bases from V and 4 bases from J; bases unmatched to any gene: 4. The CDR3 is 12 residues long. Here the CDR3 reads CSVSTGGYGYTF. The CDR3 DNA follows: TGCAGTGTCTCGACAGGGGGCTATGGCTACACCTTC.

Many counts were recorded for this clonotype. The chain couples TRBV20-1 to TRBJ2-3; D tentatively reads TRBD1 or TRBD2 (6 bases each). Germline V CDR1 and CDR2: DFQATT, SNEGSKA (reference sequence). The CDR3 contains 16 residues. Between the trimmed V and J ends, which lost 5 bases and 5 bases, there was a span of 23 bases. CDR3 loop: CSAPRMGKGGEDTQYF. For the CDR3, the DNA is TGCAGTGCTCCGCGGATGGGGAAGGGGGGAGAAGATACGCAGTATTTT.

There are many counts of this clonotype. The V gene is TRBV7-8, the J gene TRBJ2-5, with 9 bases fitting TRBD2. CDR1 and CDR2 (germline): SGHVS, FQNEAQ. After removal of 8 bases from V and 4 bases from J, the junction contained 8 bases not matched to a gene. This CDR3 has 14 amino acids. CDR3 protein: CASSPRGGPETQYF. In DNA form, the CDR3 reads TGTGCCAGCTCCCCGCGGGGGGGTCCAGAGACCCAGTACTTC.

This clonotype came up many times. The chain combines TRBV7-8 with TRBJ2-3, with D possibly matching TRBD1 (6 bases). CDR1 is SGHVS, CDR2 FQNEAQ, per germline. The ends were cut back, 2 bases at V and 3 bases at J, with 12 bases in the middle. The CDR3 spans 15 residues. CDR3 sequence: CASSLKAGETDTQYF. The DNA of the CDR3 is TGTGCCAGCAGCTTAAAGGCAGGGGAGACAGATACGCAGTATTTT. Supplemented by reference TRBV7-8 and TRBJ2-3, the full variable domain reads GAGVSQSPRYKVAKRGQDVALRCDPISGHVSLFWYQQALGQGPEFLTYFQNEAQLDKSGLPSDRFFAERPEGSVSTLKIQRTQQEDSAVYLCASSLKAGETDTQYFGPGTRLTVL.

The chain links TRBV28 to TRBJ2-3, with 10 bases that match TRBD2. The CDR3 loop spans 22 amino acids. Germline V gene data show CDR1 as MDHEN and CDR2 as SYDVKM. V dropped 6 bases and J dropped 1; count of bases not matched to a gene: 25. The CDR3 loop reads CASSQDSTRGLAGVIGTDTQYF. DNA of the CDR3: TGTGCCAGCAGCCAAGACTCAACAAGGGGCCTAGCGGGAGTGATTGGCACAGATACGCAGTATTTT.